This entry lists 26 T cell receptor beta chains sequenced from one sample in a study of cytomegalovirus exposure and HLA in healthy donors. The PCR was carried out with 60 Vbeta primers and 13 Jbeta primers. Data came from immunoSEQ multiplex PCR; TCRdb stores just in-frame clones and leaves some out. The sample consists of some 75,000 clones, over 70% of them appearing once. Sequenced input: PBMCs. These receptors all stem from a man in his late teens or twenties in good health and CMV-seropositive.

The chain couples TRBV6-4 to TRBJ2-7; 9 positions match TRBD2. The CDR3 extends over 14 amino acids. Unmatched junction bases numbered 5, after V lost 7 bases and J lost 1 base. CDR1 and CDR2 from the germline V gene are MRHNA and SNTAGT. CDR3 coding DNA: TGTGCCAGCAAAACGACTAGCGGATCCTACGAGCAGTACTTC. It specifies CASKTTSGSYEQYF.

The V and J genes are TRBV5-1 and TRBJ1-1, with unresolved D. The V gene's germline CDR1 is SGHRS and CDR2 YFSETQ. There are 13 residues in the CDR3. Between the trimmed V and J ends, which lost 4 bases and 3 bases, there was a span of 10 bases. The CDR3 here is CASSPRQDTEAFF. In DNA, the CDR3 is TGCGCCAGCAGCCCAAGACAAGACACTGAAGCTTTCTTT.

The V gene is TRBV6-5, the J gene TRBJ2-5; weak D call: TRBD1 (6 bases). The CDR3 is made up of 15 amino acids. CDR1 MNHEY and CDR2 SVGAGI come from the germline V gene. V was clipped by 3 bases and J by 1 base, with 12 bases between them. The CDR3 region is CASSYFQGSQETQYF. DNA of the CDR3: TGTGCCAGCAGTTATTTTCAGGGGAGCCAAGAGACCCAGTACTTC.

The chain links TRBV7-9 to TRBJ1-1; D is perhaps TRBD1 (5 bases). The CDR3 length is 16 residues. The germline gives CDR1 SEHNR, CDR2 FQNEAQ (reference sequence). With 1 base removed from V and 5 bases from J, the gap between germline ends came to 17 bases. The CDR3 DNA sequence: TGTGCCAGCAGCTTAGAAATTTGGGGCGGTGGGACTGAAGCTTTCTTT. This translates into CASSLEIWGGGTEAFF.

The chain couples TRBV20-1 to TRBJ1-1; D may be TRBD1 (6 bases). CDR1 DFQATT and CDR2 SNEGSKA come from the germline V gene (reference sequence). This CDR3 is 10 amino acids long. V was pared by 7 bases and J by 7 bases, with 10 bases between. In DNA form, the CDR3 reads TGCAGTGGGGGACACCTTGAAGCTTTCTTT. Translating gives CSGGHLEAFF.

This chain joins TRBV4-1 and TRBJ1-1, with 8 nucleotides matching TRBD1. Trimming at V came to 0 bases and at J to 6 bases, leaving 6 bases not matched to a gene. The CDR3 consists of 15 residues. Germline V gene data show CDR1 as MGHRA and CDR2 as YSYEKL. This chain's CDR3 is CASSQEQGVLAEAFF. The DNA for the CDR3 is TGCGCCAGCAGCCAAGAACAGGGGGTTCTCGCTGAAGCTTTCTTT.

The V call is TRBV7-8, the J call TRBJ2-1; D gene unclear. Trimming shortened V by 4 bases and J by 4 bases, and 17 bases separated the two germline ends. Germline V gives CDR1 SGHVS, CDR2 FQNEAQ. This CDR3 has 16 residues. CDR3 protein: CASSSYRVSKYNEQFF. The CDR3 region has the DNA TGTGCCAGCAGCTCGTATCGGGTGAGCAAATACAATGAGCAGTTCTTC.

This chain links TRBV5-1 with TRBJ2-1, with D unclear. The CDR3 consists of 14 residues. Trimming removed 4 bases from V and 5 bases from J, with 13 bases in between. Germline V gene data show CDR1 as SGHRS and CDR2 as YFSETQ. In DNA, the CDR3 is TGCGCCAGCAGCCGCACCATAGTAAACAATGAGCAGTTCTTC. This codes for CASSRTIVNNEQFF.

The CDR3 DNA reads as TGTGCCAGCAGCTTGCCTGTTGGCGGGTCGGGAGGCTACACCTTC. Its protein is CASSLPVGGSGGYTF. The V call is TRBV5-4, the J call TRBJ1-2; D is unclear. CDR1 SGHNT and CDR2 YYREEE come from the germline V gene (reference sequence). Trimming removed 1 base at V and 8 bases at J, with 18 bases between. CDR3 length: 15 residues. The full variable domain, rest sourced from reference TRBV5-4 and TRBJ1-2, is ETGVTQSPTHLIKTRGQQVTLRCSSQSGHNTVSWYQQALGQGPQFIFQYYREEENGRGNFPPRFSGLQFPNYSSELNVNALELDDSALYLCASSLPVGGSGGYTFGSGTRLTVV.

This clone appeared once. The genes are TRBV25-1 and TRBJ1-1, with D possibly TRBD1 on 5 matching bases. Trimming cost V 5 bases and J 12 bases, with 19 bases left between them. The CDR3 is made up of 13 amino acids. CDR1 is MGHDK, CDR2 SYGVNS, per germline. In DNA, the CDR3 is TGTGCCAGCAGTAGTATTGGGGCAGGGTCATCTTTCTTT. Its protein is CASSSIGAGSSFF.

The genes are TRBV7-6 and TRBJ2-3; 8 nucleotides match TRBD1. Germline CDR1 and CDR2: SGHVS and FNYEAQ. With V trimmed by 3 bases and J by 3 bases, 2 bases remained unmatched. This CDR3 comprises 14 residues. This CDR3 reads CASSFQGATDTQYF. The CDR3 nucleotides read TGTGCCAGCAGCTTCCAGGGGGCGACAGATACGCAGTATTTT. The variable domain in full, completed from reference TRBV7-6 and TRBJ2-3, reads GAGVSQSPRYKVTKRGQDVALRCDPISGHVSLYWYRQALGQGPEFLTYFNYEAQQDKSGLPNDRFSAERPEGSISTLTIQRTEQRDSAMYRCASSFQGATDTQYFGPGTRLTVL.

The genes are TRBV7-9 and TRBJ1-5; perhaps TRBD1 as D (6 bases). The CDR3 consists of 14 residues. Germline V lookup: CDR1 SEHNR, CDR2 FQNEAQ (reference sequence). Trimming removed 7 bases at V and 6 bases at J, with 16 bases between. CDR3 in amino acids: CASTTGSGGQPQHF. CDR3 coding DNA: TGTGCCAGCACCACAGGGAGCGGAGGTCAGCCCCAGCATTTT.

The chain couples TRBV5-1 to TRBJ2-2; D remains ambiguous. This CDR3 spans 15 amino acids. Germline V gene data show CDR1 as SGHRS and CDR2 as YFSETQ. Deletions cut 3 bases from V and 0 bases from J, with 9 bases between. The CDR3 DNA reads as TGCGCCAGCAGCTGGGCAAGAGCGAACACCGGGGAGCTGTTTTTT. Translation gives CASSWARANTGELFF.

This clone has only a few counts. This sequence joins TRBV6-6 and TRBJ1-2; D not certain. V lost 10 bases and J 8 bases, leaving 14 bases between the germline ends. Germline CDR1 and CDR2: MNHNY and SVGAGI (reference sequence). The CDR3 is made up of 11 amino acids. The CDR3 loop is CATWVSEGYTF. DNA for the CDR3: TGTGCCACCTGGGTATCGGAGGGCTACACCTTC.

The rearrangement joins TRBV10-3 to TRBJ2-1; 10 bases line up with TRBD2. Per the germline V gene, CDR1 is ENHRY and CDR2 is SYGVKD. This CDR3 contains 15 residues. Trimming removed 6 bases from V and 4 bases from J; junction bases left unmatched: 6. CDR3 in amino acids: CAIRGTSEKYNEQFF. CDR3 DNA: TGTGCCATCAGGGGGACTAGCGAAAAGTACAATGAGCAGTTCTTC.

The chain links TRBV6-5 to TRBJ2-3; D unresolved. V lost 4 bases, J lost 6 bases, and 8 bases lay in between. This CDR3 spans 12 amino acids. Germline V gene sequence: CDR1 MNHEY, CDR2 SVGAGI. For the CDR3, the DNA is TGTGCCAGCAGTTCCTACGCTGATACGCAGTATTTT. Translated: CASSSYADTQYF.

The rearrangement uses TRBV18 and TRBJ2-7; maybe TRBD2 (6 bases). CDR1 KGHSH and CDR2 LQKENI come from the germline V gene. Trimming pared 3 bases from V and 4 bases from J, leaving 13 bases between. This CDR3 has 14 residues. CDR3 DNA: TGTGCCAGCTCACCTTCCCAGCGGGTTTACGAGCAGTACTTC. It codes for CASSPSQRVYEQYF. Full variable domain (remainder filled in from reference TRBV18 and TRBJ2-7): NAGVMQNPRHLVRRRGQEARLRCSPMKGHSHVYWYRQLPEEGLKFMVYLQKENIIDESGMPKERFSAEFPKEGPSILRIQQVVRGDSAAYFCASSPSQRVYEQYFGPGTRLTVT.

The V and J genes are TRBV5-4 and TRBJ2-2; the D is unclear. Trimming removed 0 bases at V and 4 bases at J, with 4 bases between. This CDR3 spans 13 amino acids. Germline CDR1 SGHNT, CDR2 YYREEE (reference sequence). This chain's CDR3 is CASSLGVTGELFF. The DNA of the CDR3 is TGTGCCAGCAGCTTGGGAGTCACCGGGGAGCTGTTTTTT.

The chain couples TRBV28 to TRBJ2-2; 7 nucleotides match TRBD2. Germline V gives CDR1 MDHEN, CDR2 SYDVKM. The CDR3 spans 15 residues. Trimming at V came to 6 bases and at J to 8 bases, leaving 12 bases not matched to a gene. The CDR3, as DNA: TGTGCCAGCAGGGAAAGGACTAGACGAACTGGGGAGCTGTTTTTT. This translates into CASRERTRRTGELFF.

This clone occurred many times. The chain has TRBV5-4 and TRBJ1-4; D remains unclear. The CDR3 contains 15 residues. The V end was cut by 6 bases, the J end by 0 bases, with 12 bases between. CDR1 and CDR2 from the germline V gene are SGHNT and YYREEE (reference sequence). The CDR3 nucleotides read TGTGCCAGCAACTCTTGGGGAGCAACTAATGAAAAACTGTTTTTT. Its protein is CASNSWGATNEKLFF.

The CDR3 region has the DNA TGCGCCAGCAGTGAGGCGGGTTCTAGCACAGATACGCAGTATTTT. Its protein is CASSEAGSSTDTQYF. The gene calls are TRBV10-2 and TRBJ2-3, with TRBD2 as a possible D gene (5 bases). The V end was cut by 2 bases, the J end by 0 bases, with 9 bases between. The germline V gene encodes CDR1 WSHSY and CDR2 SAAADI. The CDR3 has 15 residues.

The J gene is TRBJ2-7, the V gene TRBV11-3; 8 positions agree with TRBD2. This CDR3 is built from 14 residues. The germline V gene has CDR1 SGHNT and CDR2 YENEEA. After removal of 5 bases from V and 5 bases from J, the junction contained 8 bases not matched to a gene. The CDR3 bases are TGTGCCAGCAGCCGCGGGACTAGAGGGGACGAGCAGTACTTC. It specifies CASSRGTRGDEQYF. Full variable domain (remainder filled in from reference TRBV11-3 and TRBJ2-7): EAGVVQSPRYKIIEKKQPVAFWCNPISGHNTLYWYLQNLGQGPELLIRYENEEAVDDSQLPKDRFSAERLKGVDSTLKIQPAELGDSAVYLCASSRGTRGDEQYFGPGTRLTVT.

This chain links TRBV6-1 with TRBJ1-4, with 7 bases lining up with TRBD1. Germline V gives CDR1 MNHNS, CDR2 SASEGT. The CDR3 covers 14 residues. Trimming removed 5 bases from V and 7 bases from J; junction bases left unmatched: 7. CDR3 amino acids: CASSRTGRAEKLFF. In DNA form, the CDR3 reads TGTGCCAGCAGTAGGACAGGACGGGCTGAAAAACTGTTTTTT.

The chain employs TRBV28 and TRBJ1-5; D remains unclear. This CDR3 spans 15 amino acids. Per germline, CDR1 MDHEN and CDR2 SYDVKM. V lost 3 bases and J lost 0, with 9 bases in between. For the CDR3, the DNA is TGTGCCAGCAGTTTCAAGAGTTATAGCAATCAGCCCCAGCATTTT. Its translation is CASSFKSYSNQPQHF.

V is TRBV14 and J is TRBJ2-7; D possibly corresponds to TRBD2 (6 bases). The V gene's germline CDR1 is SGHDN and CDR2 FVKESK. The V gene lost 3 bases and the J gene lost 2 bases, with 11 bases spanning the gap. The CDR3 is 14 residues long. The CDR3 sequence is CASSHWGEPYEQYF. The CDR3 region has the DNA TGTGCCAGCAGCCATTGGGGGGAGCCCTACGAGCAGTACTTC.

This clone was recorded once. CDR3: CSVEDAYSLFF. CDR3 coding DNA: TGCAGCGTTGAAGATGCCTACAGCTTGTTCTTC. This chain connects TRBV29-1 to TRBJ2-1; no clear D gene. CDR1 is SQVTM and CDR2 is ANQGSEA in the germline V gene. The V end was cut by 0 bases, the J end by 15 bases, with 12 bases between. The CDR3 runs to 11 residues.